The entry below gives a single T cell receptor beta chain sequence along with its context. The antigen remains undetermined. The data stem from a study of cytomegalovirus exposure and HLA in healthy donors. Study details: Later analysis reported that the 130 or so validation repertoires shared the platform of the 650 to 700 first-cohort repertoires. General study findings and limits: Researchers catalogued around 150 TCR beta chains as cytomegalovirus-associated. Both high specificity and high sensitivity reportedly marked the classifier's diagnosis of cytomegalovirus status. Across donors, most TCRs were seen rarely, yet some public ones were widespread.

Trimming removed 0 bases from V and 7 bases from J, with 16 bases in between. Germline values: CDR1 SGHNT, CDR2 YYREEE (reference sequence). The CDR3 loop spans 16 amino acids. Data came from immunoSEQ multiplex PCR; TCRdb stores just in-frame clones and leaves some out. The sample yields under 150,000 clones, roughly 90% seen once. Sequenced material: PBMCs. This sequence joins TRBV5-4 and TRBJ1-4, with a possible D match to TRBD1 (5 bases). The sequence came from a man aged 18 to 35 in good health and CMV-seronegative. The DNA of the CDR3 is TGTGCCAGCAGCTTGGCCGCCGGCCAGGGAGGTGAAAAACTGTTTTTT. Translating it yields CASSLAAGQGGEKLFF.